This T cell receptor (beta chain) was profiled in a study of Graves' ophthalmopathy and Graves' hyperthyroidism. The authors amplified TCR beta CDR3 regions from RNA transcripts. An opening RT-PCR round employed HTBI primers and preceded a second-round multiplex PCR. TCRdb re-derived calls from the multiplex PCR reads in MiXCR, one entry per CDR3 protein. The table lists about 390,000 distinct CDR3 sequences, over 15% of them singletons. Germline V gene data show CDR1 as DFQATT and CDR2 as SNEGSKA (reference sequence). The CDR3 is 12 amino acids. J lost 6 bases, V lost 5 bases, and 6 bases had no gene match. In its sample, this clonotype was seen many times.

The chain carries TRBV20-1 and TRBJ2-5; TRBD2 matches 7 bases. Sequencing was carried out using peripheral blood. This TCR was sampled from a woman under 30 with stable Graves' hyperthyroidism. The CDR3 sequence: CSAPGGGKTQYF. In DNA form, the CDR3 reads TGCAGTGCTCCGGGGGGTGGAAAGACCCAGTACTTC.